Listed below are T cell receptor beta chains from one sample, sequenced in a study of T cell responses to AZD1222 COVID-19 vaccine. Clones were sequenced by immunoSEQ multiplex PCR, and TCRdb holds only the in-frame ones, with some missing. The sample shows over 75,000 clones, roughly nine tenths of them seen only once. The source was peripheral blood, collected on day 0 of AZD1222 vaccination. The receptor source for this set is an adult in good health. The CDR3 runs from the conserved cysteine through the conserved F or W. A D gene is named only where the DNA matches it firmly. Size tells how often a clone was seen (once, few, many) or the class of an expanded clone, and some rows leave it out.

v_call	d_call	clone_size	j_call	cdr3_nt	cdr3_aa
TRBV5-1	.	.	TRBJ1-1	TGCGCCAGCAGCCCACCCGGGAGGTGGACTGAAGCTTTCTTT	CASSPPGRWTEAFF
TRBV6-6	.	.	TRBJ1-1	TGTGCCAGCGCTGCAGGGGCCACTGAAGCTTTCTTT	CASAAGATEAFF
TRBV5-6	TRBD2	.	TRBJ2-5	TGTGCCAGCAGCTTGCGAGGGAGGGCCGGAGAGACCCAGTACTTC	CASSLRGRAGETQYF
TRBV28	.	.	TRBJ1-5	TGTGCCAGCAGTTTCTCAACATATAGCAATCAGCCCCAGCATTTT	CASSFSTYSNQPQHF
TRBV7-6	TRBD1	.	TRBJ1-4	TGTGCCAGCAGCTTAGCCCAGGGGGGACAGGTTTTAACTAATGAAAAACTGTTTTTT	CASSLAQGGQVLTNEKLFF
TRBV27	.	.	TRBJ2-1	TGTGCCAGCAGTGCGGAAGGAACGCGTGGCAAGTACAATGAGCAGTTCTTC	CASSAEGTRGKYNEQFF
TRBV4-1	.	.	TRBJ2-1	TGCGCCAGCAGCCAAGATGCCGGCAGCTACAATGAGCAGTTCTTC	CASSQDAGSYNEQFF
TRBV5-4	.	once	TRBJ1-1	TGTGCCAGCAGCTTGGATGTAGGTCAGAACACTGAAGCTTTCTTT	CASSLDVGQNTEAFF
TRBV6-5	.	.	TRBJ2-2	TGTGCCAGCAGTACACAGAGCGCGAACACCGGGGAGCTGTTTTTT	CASSTQSANTGELFF
TRBV27	.	.	TRBJ1-5	TGTGCCAGCAGTCCCTATGCGGGAGATCAGCCCCAGCATTTT	CASSPYAGDQPQHF
TRBV5-4	.	once	TRBJ1-1	TGTGCCAGCAGCTTGTATCGGGGTGCGCAAAACACTGAAGCTTTCTTT	CASSLYRGAQNTEAFF
TRBV28	.	few	TRBJ1-1	TGTGCCAGCAGTCCATCTGGGCGCTTGCGGGGCACTGAAGCTTTCTTT	CASSPSGRLRGTEAFF
TRBV27	.	.	TRBJ1-2	TGTGCCAGCAGTCCGCTCAGCTGGACGGGAGGCTACACCTTC	CASSPLSWTGGYTF
TRBV2	.	.	TRBJ1-5	TGTGCCAGCAGTGAATCAGATCAGCCCCAGCATTTT	CASSESDQPQHF
TRBV5-1	TRBD2	.	TRBJ2-1	TGCGCCAGCAGCTGGACGGGCGGGAGTAATGAGCAGTTCTTC	CASSWTGGSNEQFF
TRBV9	TRBD1	.	TRBJ1-1	TGTGCCAGCAGCGTGGTCAGACAGGGGAATTTTGGAAACACTGAAGCTTTCTTT	CASSVVRQGNFGNTEAFF
TRBV28	TRBD1	.	TRBJ1-2	TGTGCCAGCAGTTCCCCCGCGCCGACAGGGAGATATGGCTACACCTTC	CASSSPAPTGRYGYTF
TRBV6-5	TRBD1	.	TRBJ2-5	TGTGCCAGCACATCGAACAGGGGCGGCCAAGAGACCCAGTACTTC	CASTSNRGGQETQYF
TRBV28	.	.	TRBJ2-7	TGTGCCAGCAGTTTGGAGGGACATTCAACCTACGAGCAGTACTTC	CASSLEGHSTYEQYF
TRBV19	.	.	TRBJ1-3	TGTGCCAGTAGTATCGCCTACTCTGGAAACACCATATATTTT	CASSIAYSGNTIYF
TRBV5-1	.	.	TRBJ1-1	TGCGCCAGCACAGTGGGATTGAACACTGAAGCTTTCTTT	CASTVGLNTEAFF
TRBV4-1	TRBD1	.	TRBJ2-1	TGCGCCAGCAGCCAGAAGGCCTCAGGACAGGTAGCCAATGAGCAGTTCTTC	CASSQKASGQVANEQFF
TRBV28	.	.	TRBJ2-1	TGTGCCAGCAGTCTTCACCGCGCGTACAATGAGCAGTTCTTC	CASSLHRAYNEQFF
TRBV19	.	.	TRBJ1-1	TGTGCCAGTAGCCCCAATTGGGCCCGTGAAGCTTTCTTT	CASSPNWAREAFF
TRBV7-9	.	.	TRBJ2-5	TGTGCCAGCAGCGGAACACGGGACGGGGGGCGAGCCCAGTACTTC	CASSGTRDGGRAQYF
TRBV29-1	.	.	TRBJ2-7	TGCAGCGCCGGAAACCGGGACCACGGATCCGAGCAGTACTTC	CSAGNRDHGSEQYF
TRBV7-9	.	.	TRBJ2-7	TGTGCCAGCAGCCCGTGGGTAGGGGAGTCATACGAGCAGTACTTC	CASSPWVGESYEQYF
TRBV7-8	.	.	TRBJ1-4	TGTGCCAGCAGCCAACAAACAGGATCAACTAATGAAAAACTGTTTTTT	CASSQQTGSTNEKLFF
TRBV4-2	.	.	TRBJ2-7	TGTGCCAGCAGCCGAAATAGGAAGGAGGCCAGCTCCTACGAGCAGTACTTC	CASSRNRKEASSYEQYF
TRBV29-1	.	.	TRBJ1-2	TGCAGCGTTGGGGAAGGGGCGTATGGCTACACCTTC	CSVGEGAYGYTF
TRBV19	.	.	TRBJ1-2	TGTGCCAGTAGTAGTTACCCGGAGTATGGCTACACCTTC	CASSSYPEYGYTF
TRBV28	.	.	TRBJ1-2	TGTGCCAGCAGCAGAGGACAAGTCTATGGCTACACCTTC	CASSRGQVYGYTF
TRBV9	.	.	TRBJ2-1	TGTGCCAGCAGCTCTCCCCCCCGGAATGAGCAGTTCTTC	CASSSPPRNEQFF
TRBV11-2	.	.	TRBJ1-4	TGTGCCAGCAGCAGTGAGACGGGGTACGGTGAAAAACTGTTTTTT	CASSSETGYGEKLFF
TRBV4-1	.	once	TRBJ1-4	TGCGCCAGCAGTCGATTCCCGGGCCCCCTAAACGGCATTGAAAAACTGTTTTTT	CASSRFPGPLNGIEKLFF
TRBV19	TRBD1	.	TRBJ1-2	TGTGCCAGTACCATACCCCCCGGGACAGGGGCGGATGGCTACACCTTC	CASTIPPGTGADGYTF
TRBV20-1	.	.	TRBJ1-6	TGCAGTGCAACCCGACAGGCACCCCTCCACTTT	CSATRQAPLHF
TRBV14	.	.	TRBJ1-5	TGTGCCAGCAGCCAAGGCCTCCAGCCCCAGCATTTT	CASSQGLQPQHF
TRBV5-1	.	.	TRBJ2-7	TGCGCCAGCACGGGGGACACTGCCTACGAGCAGTACTTC	CASTGDTAYEQYF
TRBV12-3/TRBV12-4	.	.	TRBJ1-1	TGTGCCAGCAGTTTGTCAGTGAACACTGAAGCTTTCTTT	CASSLSVNTEAFF
TRBV6-1	.	.	TRBJ1-1	TGTGCCAGCAGTGAAGGGTACACTGAAGCTTTCTTT	CASSEGYTEAFF
TRBV7-2	TRBD2	few	TRBJ2-2	TGTGCCAGCAGCTTAGTGTTAGCGGGACACACCGGGGAGCTGTTTTTT	CASSLVLAGHTGELFF
TRBV6-5	.	.	TRBJ1-5	TGTGCCAGCAGTTATGAGCAGGCCCGGGGGGGTCAGCCCCAGCATTTT	CASSYEQARGGQPQHF
TRBV6-6	.	.	TRBJ1-6	TGTGCCAGCAGTTACGAGCGGGGGGCGAATTCACCCCTCCACTTT	CASSYERGANSPLHF
TRBV28	.	.	TRBJ1-1	TGTGCCAGCAGTTTCGAGACGAAACGGAACACTGAAGCTTTCTTT	CASSFETKRNTEAFF
TRBV18	.	.	TRBJ1-1	TGTGCCAGCTCACCATTCGGGGGCGCGGTGAACACTGAAGCTTTCTTT	CASSPFGGAVNTEAFF
TRBV4-2	.	.	TRBJ2-1	TGTGCCAGCAGCCAAGTGACCCTCGGCAGGTTCTACAATGAGCAGTTCTTC	CASSQVTLGRFYNEQFF
TRBV5-4	.	.	TRBJ1-2	TGTGCCAGCAGCTTCGGAGATAACTATGGCTACACCTTC	CASSFGDNYGYTF
TRBV5-5	.	.	TRBJ2-7	TGTGCCAGCAGCTTGGGCGTGGGGACCCACTACGAGCAGTACTTC	CASSLGVGTHYEQYF
TRBV6-5	.	.	TRBJ1-2	TGTGCCAGCAGGAGGGCGGACCGCTATGGCTACACCTTC	CASRRADRYGYTF
TRBV27	TRBD1	.	TRBJ1-4	TGTGCCAGCAGGAACCCAGGGGGCTTTAATGAAAAACTGTTTTTT	CASRNPGGFNEKLFF
TRBV6-1	.	.	TRBJ2-1	TGTGCCAGCAGTGAACCGGGGACTGTCTACAATGAGCAGTTCTTC	CASSEPGTVYNEQFF
TRBV29-1	.	once	TRBJ2-3	TGCAGCGTTCGTAGGGGAGGTTCTAGCACAGATACGCAGTATTTT	CSVRRGGSSTDTQYF
TRBV5-1	.	.	TRBJ2-2	TGCGCCAGCAGCTTGGTCGAGGAGGGGGAGCTGTTTTTT	CASSLVEEGELFF
TRBV7-3	TRBD1	.	TRBJ2-6	TGTGCCAGCAGCTTAAGGGCGGAGGCCGGGACAGGGGAGAGTACTCTCTCTGGGGCCAACGTCCTGACTTTC	CASSLRAEAGTGESTLSGANVLTF
TRBV28	.	.	TRBJ2-5	TGTGCCAGCAGTTTTCTGGGTCGGGAGACCCAGTACTTC	CASSFLGRETQYF